The clone carrying this T cell receptor beta chain was detected many times. One end of the junction varies from germline; a read error may be responsible. This sample was included in a study of breast tumors, draining lymph nodes, adjacent tissues. Per the germline V gene, CDR1 is SSHAT and CDR2 is FNYEAQ (reference sequence). CDR3 length: 13 amino acids. A single record per CDR3 protein comes from TCRdb applying MiXCR to the multiplex PCR reads. The sample holds about 32,000 distinct CDR3 sequences, 36% seen once. This receptor was identified in a female donor with breast cancer. Some clones in this sample may be carry-over from other donors' samples. The specimen sequenced was breast tumor tissue. The chain recombines TRBV7-7 with TRBJ2-2, with D unclear. The CDR3 sequence is CASSFAVSGELFF. The CDR3 region has the DNA TGTGCTAGCAGCTTCGCGGTATCCGGGGAGCTGTTTTTT. The complete variable domain, with remaining parts taken from reference TRBV7-7 and TRBJ2-2, reads GAGVSQSPRYKVTKRGQDVTLRCDPISSHATLYWYQQALGQGPEFLTYFNYEAQPDKSGLPSDRFSAERPEGSISTLTIQRTEQRDSAMYRCASSFAVSGELFFGEGSRLTVL.